These T cell receptor beta chains were read from a single sample in a study of molecular identifiers for immune sequencing clone quantification. TCRdb processed the PCR reads anew with MiXCR; each CDR3 protein has one entry. The sample lists over 600,000 distinct CDR3 sequences, 20% occurring once. The sample was naive CD8+ T cells from blood, with Jurkat cell RNA spiked in. All receptors come from a human donor in good health. Some libraries in this study had Jurkat cell RNA spiked in. CDR3s include the opening cysteine and the closing phenylalanine or tryptophan. The D gene is left open where the match is weak. Size values are once, few and many counts, or a class for expanded clones, and some rows have none.

size,D,J,V,CDR3,DNA
.,TRBD2,TRBJ2-7,TRBV19,CASSMTSEDEQYF,TGTGCCAGTAGTATGACTAGCGAGGACGAGCAGTACTTC
few,.,TRBJ2-7,TRBV20-1,CSAGSADLSYEQYF,TGCAGTGCTGGGAGCGCTGACCTGTCCTACGAGCAGTACTTC
many,TRBD1,TRBJ1-5,TRBV19,CASSISTRGLGQPQHF,TGTGCCAGTAGTATATCCACCAGGGGGCTAGGTCAGCCCCAGCATTTT
.,.,TRBJ2-1,TRBV7-9,CASSPTRGDPSYNEQFF,TGTGCCAGCAGCCCCACACGAGGGGACCCCTCCTACAATGAGCAGTTCTTC
few,TRBD2,TRBJ2-3,TRBV3-1,CASSRSSGGAVDTQYF,TGTGCCAGCAGCCGATCTAGCGGGGGGGCCGTAGATACGCAGTATTTT
many,.,TRBJ2-7,TRBV4-3,CASSQDSSRAYEQYF,TGCGCCAGCAGCCAAGACTCCTCCCGAGCCTACGAGCAGTACTTC
many,TRBD1,TRBJ1-1,TRBV9,CASSVAKDRSYTEAFF,TGTGCCAGCAGCGTAGCTAAGGACAGGTCATACACTGAAGCTTTCTTT
.,TRBD1,TRBJ1-4,TRBV12-3/TRBV12-4,CASSPSGQKNEKLFF,TGTGCCAGCAGCCCCTCGGGACAGAAGAATGAAAAACTGTTTTTT
few,.,TRBJ1-5,TRBV19,CASNTDAKSNYQPQHF,TGTGCCAGTAATACCGACGCTAAGTCCAATTATCAGCCCCAGCATTTT
many,TRBD2,TRBJ2-7,TRBV20-1,CSATIGTSGGYEQYF,TGCAGTGCTACTATCGGGACTAGCGGGGGGTACGAGCAGTACTTC
many,.,TRBJ2-7,TRBV29-1,CSVVGLSYEQYF,TGCAGCGTTGTGGGGCTCTCCTACGAGCAGTACTTC
many,.,TRBJ1-2,TRBV3-1,CASSQVDSRAGYTF,TGTGCCAGCAGCCAAGTCGACAGCCGAGCGGGCTACACCTTC
few,.,TRBJ2-2,TRBV7-6,CASSLEVGADTGELFF,TGTGCCAGCAGCTTAGAGGTGGGGGCGGACACCGGGGAGCTGTTTTTT
many,.,TRBJ2-3,TRBV10-2,CASSESNTQYF,TGCGCCAGCAGTGAGTCTAATACGCAGTATTTT
many,TRBD1,TRBJ2-7,TRBV20-1,CSAPGQGYEQYF,TGCAGTGCCCCTGGACAGGGCTACGAGCAGTACTTC
many,TRBD2,TRBJ2-7,TRBV27,CASSTAGIYEQYF,TGTGCCAGCAGTACAGCGGGAATCTACGAGCAGTACTTC
many,TRBD1,TRBJ1-3,TRBV6-5,CASSLSPGTGLGSGNTIYF,TGTGCCAGCAGCCTTAGTCCCGGGACAGGGCTCGGCTCTGGAAACACCATATATTTT
once,TRBD2,TRBJ2-2,TRBV29-1,CSVAFSGNTGGLFF,TGCAGCGTTGCATTCAGCGGGAACACCGGAGGGCTGTTTTTT
many,TRBD2,TRBJ2-3,TRBV6-4,CASRETSGYTDTQYF,TGTGCCAGCAGGGAGACTAGCGGGTACACAGATACGCAGTATTTT
once,.,TRBJ1-1,TRBV9,CASSGRDTGNTEVFF,TGTGCCAGCAGCGGGCGGGACACGGGGAACACTGAAGTTTTCTTT
many,.,TRBJ2-3,TRBV19,CASSMAGYTDTQYF,TGTGCCAGTAGTATGGCGGGATACACAGATACGCAGTATTTT
.,.,TRBJ2-5,TRBV30,CAWSRTSRETQYF,TGTGCCTGGAGTCGTACTAGCAGGGAGACCCAGTACTTC
.,.,TRBJ2-7,TRBV25-1,CASSEPGRDLYEQYF,TGTGCCAGCAGTGAACCCGGCAGGGATCTGTACGAGCAGTACTTC